The clone carrying this T cell receptor beta chain was detected many times. The data were obtained in a study of Graves' ophthalmopathy and Graves' hyperthyroidism. Study context: Peripheral blood sampling preceded any treatment and occurred at initial diagnosis.

RNA transcripts yielded amplified TCR beta CDR3 regions. Second-round multiplex PCR came after first-round RT-PCR with HTBI primers. TCRdb re-called the multiplex PCR reads with MiXCR, one entry per CDR3 protein. The sample has 220,000 or so distinct CDR3 sequences; about 22% are singletons. The diagnosis combined clinical symptoms, thyroxine, TRAb, thyroid ultrasound and orbital computed tomography scans. The source is a woman in her fifties or sixties with Graves' ophthalmopathy. What was sequenced was peripheral blood.

The CDR3 loop reads CAWKAEGRYTGELFF. Here the CDR3 DNA reads TGTGCCTGGAAGGCGGAGGGGCGTTACACCGGGGAGCTGTTTTTT. The gene calls are TRBV30 and TRBJ2-2, with D tentatively TRBD2 (6 bases). The V end was cut by 4 bases, the J end by 3 bases, with 15 bases between. This CDR3 has 15 residues. Germline V gene data show CDR1 as GTSNPN and CDR2 as SVGIG (reference sequence).